This TCR beta chain was captured in a study of T cells in narcolepsy. Study-wide context: Donors had narcolepsy type 1 or type 2, or were healthy controls. Overall study results and limits: Healthy controls reportedly lacked the autoreactive clonotypes serially found in patients' blood. Autoreactive HCRT-specific and TRIB2-specific clonotypes were marked in same-patient CSF-versus-blood CD4+ comparisons.

TCRdb keeps only in-frame clones here, not all; method: immunoSEQ multiplex PCR. The table has tens of thousands of clones, 88% seen once. With respect to this clone: Its matching antigen is unknown.

The V end was cut by 2 bases, the J end by 4 bases, with 14 bases between. CDR1 is KGHSH and CDR2 is LQKENI in the germline V gene. The length of the CDR3 is 15 residues. This sequence joins TRBV18 and TRBJ1-2, with D possibly being TRBD1 (6 bases). This clonotype was obtained from a human donor with narcolepsy. Sequencing was carried out using CD45RA- memory CD4+ T cells from PBMCs. The CDR3 DNA reads TGTGCCAGCTCACCAGAATCGGGGGCATCCTATGGCTACACCTTC. Translated: CASSPESGASYGYTF.